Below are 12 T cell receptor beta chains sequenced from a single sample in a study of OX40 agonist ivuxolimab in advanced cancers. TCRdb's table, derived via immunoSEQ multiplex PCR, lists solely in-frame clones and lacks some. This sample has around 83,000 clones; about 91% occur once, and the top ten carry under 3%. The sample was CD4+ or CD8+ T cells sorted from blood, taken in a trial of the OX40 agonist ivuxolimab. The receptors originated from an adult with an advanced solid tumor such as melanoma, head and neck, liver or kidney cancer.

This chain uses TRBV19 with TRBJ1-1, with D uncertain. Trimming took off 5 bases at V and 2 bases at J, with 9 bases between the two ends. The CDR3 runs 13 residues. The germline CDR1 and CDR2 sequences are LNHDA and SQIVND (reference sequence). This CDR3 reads CASSPRINTEAFF. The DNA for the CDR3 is TGTGCCAGTAGTCCCCGAATCAACACTGAAGCTTTCTTT. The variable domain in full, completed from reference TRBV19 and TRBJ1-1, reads DGGITQSPKYLFRKEGQNVTLSCEQNLNHDAMYWYRQDPGQGLRLIYYSQIVNDFQKGDIAEGYSVSREKKESFPLTVTSAQKNPTAFYLCASSPRINTEAFFGQGTRLTVV.

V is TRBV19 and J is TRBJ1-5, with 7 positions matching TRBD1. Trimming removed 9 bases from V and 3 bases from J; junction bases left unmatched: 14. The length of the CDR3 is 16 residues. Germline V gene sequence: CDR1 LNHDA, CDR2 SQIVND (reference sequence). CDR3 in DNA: TGTGCCAGCACCCTTCAGGGGGGTCGAATCAATCAGCCCCAGCATTTT. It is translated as CASTLQGGRINQPQHF.

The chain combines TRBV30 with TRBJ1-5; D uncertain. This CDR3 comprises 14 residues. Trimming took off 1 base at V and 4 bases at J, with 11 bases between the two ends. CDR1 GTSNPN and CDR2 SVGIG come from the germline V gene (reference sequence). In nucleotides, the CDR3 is TGTGCCTGGAGTGCGGGATACGGGAATCAGCCCCAGCATTTT. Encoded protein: CAWSAGYGNQPQHF. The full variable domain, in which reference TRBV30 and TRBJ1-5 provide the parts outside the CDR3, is SQTIHQWPATLVQPVGSPLSLECTVEGTSNPNLYWYRQAAGRGLQLLFYSVGIGQISSEVPQNLSASRPQDRQFILSSKKLLLSDSGFYLCAWSAGYGNQPQHFGDGTRLSIL.

The CDR3 DNA reads TGTGCCAGCAGCCTAAGCGGGCTCATCTACGAGCAGTACTTC. It yields the protein CASSLSGLIYEQYF. The chain is built from TRBV28 and TRBJ2-7, with a possible D match to TRBD2 (6 bases). V gave up 6 bases and J gave up 3 bases, with 15 bases separating them. The CDR3 sequence is 14 residues long. Germline CDR1 reads MDHEN; CDR2 reads SYDVKM.

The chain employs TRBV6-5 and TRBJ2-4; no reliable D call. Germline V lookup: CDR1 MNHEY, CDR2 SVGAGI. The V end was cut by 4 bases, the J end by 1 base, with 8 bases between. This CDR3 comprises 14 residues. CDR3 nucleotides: TGTGCCAGCAGTTCAGGACGGGCCAAAAACATTCAGTACTTC. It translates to CASSSGRAKNIQYF.

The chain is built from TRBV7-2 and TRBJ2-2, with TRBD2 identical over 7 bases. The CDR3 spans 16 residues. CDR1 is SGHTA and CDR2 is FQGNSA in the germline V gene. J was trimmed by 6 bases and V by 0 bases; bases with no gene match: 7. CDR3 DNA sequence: TGTGCCAGCAGCTTAGCCGGCGGGAGAGCCCCCGGGGAGCTGTTTTTT. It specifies CASSLAGGRAPGELFF.

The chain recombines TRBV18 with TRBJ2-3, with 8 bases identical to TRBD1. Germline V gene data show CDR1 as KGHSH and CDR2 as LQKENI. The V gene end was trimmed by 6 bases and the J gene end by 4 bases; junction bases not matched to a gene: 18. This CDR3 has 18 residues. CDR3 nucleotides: TGTGCCAGCTCCCCCCGGACAGGGAATCAGGGATCGGCAGATACGCAGTATTTT. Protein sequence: CASSPRTGNQGSADTQYF.

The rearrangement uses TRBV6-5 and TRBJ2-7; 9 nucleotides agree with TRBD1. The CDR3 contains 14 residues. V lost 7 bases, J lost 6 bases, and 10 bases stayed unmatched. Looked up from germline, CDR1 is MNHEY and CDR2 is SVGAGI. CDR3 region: CASNRDRVATEQYF. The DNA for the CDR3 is TGTGCCAGCAACCGGGACAGGGTGGCTACCGAGCAGTACTTC.

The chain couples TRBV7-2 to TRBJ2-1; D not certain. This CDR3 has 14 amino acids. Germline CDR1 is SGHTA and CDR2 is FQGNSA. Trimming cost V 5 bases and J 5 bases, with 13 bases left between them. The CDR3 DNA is TGTGCCAGCAGCCCTCTGCGGTTGGACAATGAGCAGTTCTTC. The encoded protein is CASSPLRLDNEQFF.

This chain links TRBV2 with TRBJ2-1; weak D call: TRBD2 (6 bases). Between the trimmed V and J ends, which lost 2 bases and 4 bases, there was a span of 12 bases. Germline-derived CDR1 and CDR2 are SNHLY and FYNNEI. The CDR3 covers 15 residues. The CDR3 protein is CASSERWGLYNEQFF. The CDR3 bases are TGTGCCAGCAGTGAAAGGTGGGGACTTTACAATGAGCAGTTCTTC.

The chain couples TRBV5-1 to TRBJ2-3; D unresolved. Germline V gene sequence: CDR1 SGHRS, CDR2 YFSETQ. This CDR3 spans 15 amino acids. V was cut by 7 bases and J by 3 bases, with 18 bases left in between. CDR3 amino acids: CASVLEGKRTDTQYF. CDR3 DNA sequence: TGCGCCAGCGTCCTTGAAGGGAAAAGGACAGATACGCAGTATTTT.

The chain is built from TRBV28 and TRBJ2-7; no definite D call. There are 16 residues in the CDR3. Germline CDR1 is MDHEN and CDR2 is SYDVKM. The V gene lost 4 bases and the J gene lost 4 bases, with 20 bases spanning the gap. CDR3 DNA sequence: TGTGCCAGCAGTTCATCAGACTCAATCAATCTATACGAGCAGTACTTC. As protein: CASSSSDSINLYEQYF.